One sample yielded the 12 T cell receptor beta chains listed below, sequenced in a study of OX40 agonist ivuxolimab in advanced cancers. This table comes from immunoSEQ multiplex PCR, and its TCRdb copy is limited to in-frame clones, with some not included. Seen here are about 25,000 clones, roughly 93% observed once, and the top ten hold about 47%. This specimen consisted of CD4+ or CD8+ T cells sorted from blood, obtained in a trial of the OX40 agonist ivuxolimab. These receptors all stem from an adult with an advanced solid tumor such as melanoma, head and neck, liver or kidney cancer.

This clone was detected once. Given a far larger clone just one base away, this is likely a sequencing read error. CDR3 region: CASSETSGGVYEQYF. The CDR3 bases are TGCGCCAGCAGCGAAACTAGCGGGGGGGTCTACGAGCAGTACTTC. This sequence joins TRBV4-3 and TRBJ2-7, with 13 bases fitting TRBD2. This CDR3 has 15 amino acids. In germline, CDR1 is LGHNA, CDR2 YSLEER. The J segment lost 3 bases and the V segment lost 5 bases, leaving 4 bases of the junction unmatched.

The chain carries TRBV29-1 and TRBJ2-3; D is perhaps TRBD1 or TRBD2 (5 bases each). CDR3 size: 14 residues. Trimming shortened V by 5 bases and J by 1 base, and 13 bases separated the two germline ends. Germline-derived CDR1 and CDR2 are SQVTM and ANQGSEA. Here the CDR3 reads CSVFSGTRTDTQYF. DNA for the CDR3: TGCAGCGTTTTTTCAGGGACGCGCACAGATACGCAGTATTTT.

J is TRBJ1-1 and V is TRBV7-9; a possible D gene is TRBD1 (6 bases). In germline, CDR1 is SEHNR, CDR2 FQNEAQ (reference sequence). The V and J ends lost 4 bases and 4 bases respectively, with 13 bases between them. The CDR3 is made up of 14 amino acids. The CDR3, as DNA: TGTGCCAGCAGCTCATGGGGGCGAGGCACTGAAGCTTTCTTT. It specifies CASSSWGRGTEAFF. Together with reference TRBV7-9 and TRBJ1-1, the CDR3 gives the full variable domain: DTGVSQNPRHKITKRGQNVTFRCDPISEHNRLYWYRQTLGQGPEFLTYFQNEAQLEKSRLLSDRFSAERPKGSFSTLEIQRTEQGDSAMYLCASSSWGRGTEAFFGQGTRLTVV.

The rearrangement joins TRBV19 to TRBJ1-5; a weak D match, TRBD1 (5 bases). This CDR3 spans 12 amino acids. V was shortened by 7 bases and J by 6 bases, with 10 bases between the two germline ends. Germline CDR1 is LNHDA and CDR2 is SQIVND (reference sequence). The CDR3 coding sequence is TGTGCCAGTAACGACAGACTTCAGCCCCAGCATTTT. Its protein product is CASNDRLQPQHF.

The chain links TRBV2 to TRBJ2-3; 9 bases are a match to TRBD2. Per the germline V gene, CDR1 is SNHLY and CDR2 is FYNNEI. V lost 6 bases, J lost 6 bases, and 4 bases stayed unmatched. CDR3 length: 13 residues. Written as DNA, the CDR3 is TGTGCCAGCAGGCGGGAGGGCCGCGATACGCAGTATTTT. It specifies CASRREGRDTQYF.

The CDR3 protein is CASSLGTSGSPDTQYF. CDR3 DNA: TGTGCCAGCAGCTTAGGGACTAGCGGGAGCCCAGATACGCAGTATTTT. This sequence joins TRBV7-9 and TRBJ2-3; 13 bases match TRBD2. The germline CDR1 and CDR2 sequences are SEHNR and FQNEAQ (reference sequence). V shed 1 base, J shed 4 bases, and the junction held 2 bases outside the gene matches. CDR3 length equals 16 residues.

The chain combines TRBV4-3 with TRBJ2-1; TRBD2 matches 12 bases. With 3 bases clipped from V and 4 bases from J, the junction kept 4 bases outside the gene matches. The length of the CDR3 is 16 residues. Germline CDR1 is LGHNA and CDR2 is YSLEER. The CDR3 DNA sequence: TGCGCCAGCAGCCATAGACTAGCGGGGGCATACAATGAGCAGTTCTTC. Translation: CASSHRLAGAYNEQFF.

This clone appeared a few times. The rearrangement links TRBV14 to TRBJ1-2; D unclear. The CDR3 has 13 residues. With 1 base removed from V and 2 bases from J, the gap between germline ends came to 5 bases. From germline, CDR1 is SGHDN and CDR2 FVKESK. The CDR3 DNA sequence: TGTGCCAGCAGCCAAGCCTGGAACTATGGCTACACCTTC. Its translation: CASSQAWNYGYTF.

In nucleotides, the CDR3 is TGTGCCAGCGGGCCGGGGACTAGCGGGGCCAATGAGCAGTTCTTC. Amino acid sequence: CASGPGTSGANEQFF. J is TRBJ2-1 and V is TRBV27; 13 nucleotides agree with TRBD2. Germline V gene lookup returns CDR1 MNHEY and CDR2 SMNVEV (reference sequence). The junction had 7 bases not matched to a gene; V was cut back by 8 bases and J by 6 bases. This CDR3 comprises 15 residues.

The chain links TRBV29-1 to TRBJ2-2, with D possibly TRBD1 on 6 matching bases. Germline values: CDR1 SQVTM, CDR2 ANQGSEA. V gave up 7 bases and J gave up 4 bases, with 13 bases separating them. The CDR3 is 13 amino acids. The CDR3: CSGTGQSTGELFF. CDR3 nucleotides: TGCAGCGGTACCGGACAGAGCACCGGGGAGCTGTTTTTT.

The V call is TRBV27, the J call TRBJ2-5; possibly TRBD1 for D (6 bases). V lost 6 bases to trimming and J lost 12 bases, with 14 bases between them. Germline values: CDR1 MNHEY, CDR2 SMNVEV (reference sequence). The CDR3 spans 11 residues. The CDR3 nucleotides read TGTGCCAGCAGATCCACAGGGATAGAGTACTTC. Amino acids: CASRSTGIEYF.

The chain couples TRBV5-1 to TRBJ2-7, with D tentatively TRBD2 (5 bases). Per the germline V gene, CDR1 is SGHRS and CDR2 is YFSETQ. The CDR3 totals 15 residues. V was shortened by 0 bases and J by 5 bases, with 15 bases between the two germline ends. The CDR3 DNA reads TGCGCCAGCAGCTTGGCCCTAGAGGGCCGGGACGAGCAGTACTTC. It translates to CASSLALEGRDEQYF.